The 23 T cell receptor beta chains given below trace back to one sample, sequenced in a study of vaccination and CD4 T cells after COVID-19. The Oncomine TCR Beta short-read assay sequenced DNA from cultured CD4+ T cells. TCRdb independently ran MiXCR on the PCR reads; one entry per CDR3 protein. The data show approximately 17,000 distinct CDR3 sequences, with around 45% seen just once and 4.9% held by the top ten. These TCRs' antigens remain unknown. Treatment defined: approximately nine-day PBMC culture with coronavirus spike peptide pools or control peptides (ViraFEST assay). The specimen was CD4+ T cells from blood, cultured in vitro, collected before SARS-CoV-2 vaccination. These receptor sequences come from a human donor who had recovered from COVID-19.

V and J are TRBV2 and TRBJ2-7; TRBD1 matches at 8 bases. Germline lookup yields CDR1 SNHLY and CDR2 FYNNEI. V shed 6 bases and J 7 bases; nucleotides not matched to a gene: 17. This CDR3 has 16 residues. The CDR3 here is CASRAISGGAKGEQYF. DNA for the CDR3: TGTGCCAGCAGGGCGATTTCAGGGGGCGCCAAAGGAGAGCAGTACTTC.

J is TRBJ2-7 and V is TRBV2; TRBD1 or TRBD2 may be the D gene (5 bases each). Germline V gene data show CDR1 as SNHLY and CDR2 as FYNNEI. CDR3 length equals 15 residues. V was trimmed by 5 bases and J by 5 bases, leaving 19 bases between them. The CDR3 region has the DNA TGTGCCAGCAGTCGCGACAGACTAACGCTCCACGAGCAGTACTTC. Protein product: CASSRDRLTLHEQYF.

This rearrangement joins TRBV12-3 or TRBV12-4 to TRBJ2-7, with D possibly matching TRBD2 (6 bases). The ends were cut back, 2 bases at V and 6 bases at J, with 17 bases in the middle. The length of the CDR3 is 15 residues. The CDR3 DNA sequence: TGTGCCAGCAGTTTATCCGGTAGCGGTAGGGTCGAGCAGTACTTC. Its translation: CASSLSGSGRVEQYF.

This clonotype turned up a few times. The CDR3 nucleotides are TGTGCCAGCAGCGGATCTATCGAAGAGACCCAGTACTTC. This sequence encodes CASSGSIEETQYF. This sequence joins TRBV7-6 and TRBJ2-5; D is undetermined. Between the trimmed V and J ends, which lost 5 bases and 3 bases, there was a span of 10 bases. The CDR3 spans 13 residues. Germline CDR1 SGHVS, CDR2 FNYEAQ.

J is TRBJ1-1 and V is TRBV9; D call uncertain. This CDR3 is 13 amino acids long. In germline, CDR1 is SGDLS, CDR2 YYNGEE. V lost 4 bases and J 3 bases, leaving 10 bases between the germline ends. The CDR3 sequence: CASSPSLDTEAFF. CDR3 bases: TGTGCCAGCAGCCCCAGCTTAGACACTGAAGCTTTCTTT.

The chain uses TRBV7-9 and TRBJ1-2, with D perhaps TRBD1 (6 bases). V gave up 0 bases and J gave up 4 bases, with 18 bases separating them. Germline values: CDR1 SEHNR, CDR2 FQNEAQ (reference sequence). This CDR3 comprises 17 residues. The CDR3 DNA reads TGTGCCAGCAGCTTAGCGCCAGTAGGGGGAATAGCCTATGGCTACACCTTC. It yields the protein CASSLAPVGGIAYGYTF.

This clonotype was seen more than once but under ten times. The chain employs TRBV19 and TRBJ2-2; 10 bases map to TRBD1. V lost 11 bases, J lost 3 bases, and 6 bases stayed unmatched. Germline CDR1 and CDR2: LNHDA and SQIVND (reference sequence). The CDR3 totals 14 residues. DNA of the CDR3: TGTGCCGGGAGGGACAGGGGTGACACCGGGGAGCTGTTTTTT. Its protein product is CAGRDRGDTGELFF.

The chain has TRBV6-1 and TRBJ2-7; D is possibly TRBD1 (6 bases). V lost 2 bases and J 5 bases, leaving 13 bases between the germline ends. This CDR3 comprises 14 residues. Germline V gives CDR1 MNHNS, CDR2 SASEGT. CDR3 DNA: TGTGCCAGCAGTGAACTGGCCAGGGGTCACGAGCAGTACTTC. It specifies CASSELARGHEQYF.

This rearrangement joins TRBV11-2 to TRBJ2-4, with a weak D call TRBD2 (7 bases). Germline CDR1 reads SGHAT; CDR2 reads FQNNGV. CDR3 length: 14 amino acids. The V gene lost 3 bases and the J gene lost 6 bases, with 12 bases spanning the gap. This CDR3 is CASSFAGARNIQYF. The DNA of the CDR3 is TGTGCCAGCAGCTTTGCGGGGGCTAGAAACATTCAGTACTTC.

This clonotype was observed a handful of times. This sequence joins TRBV19 and TRBJ2-5; TRBD2 agrees at 11 bases. With 5 bases clipped from V and 5 bases from J, the junction kept 7 bases outside the gene matches. The CDR3 has 15 residues. Looked up from germline, CDR1 is LNHDA and CDR2 is SQIVND (reference sequence). The CDR3, as DNA: TGTGCCAGTAGTGTCACTAGCGGGGGAGTCGAGACCCAGTACTTC. As protein: CASSVTSGGVETQYF. Using reference TRBV19 and TRBJ2-5 for the parts outside the CDR3, the full variable domain is DGGITQSPKYLFRKEGQNVTLSCEQNLNHDAMYWYRQDPGQGLRLIYYSQIVNDFQKGDIAEGYSVSREKKESFPLTVTSAQKNPTAFYLCASSVTSGGVETQYFGPGTRLLVL.

The rearrangement links TRBV11-3 to TRBJ1-3; TRBD1 aligns across 8 bases. The CDR3 runs 15 residues. Per the germline V gene, CDR1 is SGHNT and CDR2 is YENEEA. The ends lost 3 bases at V and 0 bases at J; junction bases unmatched: 1. The chain's CDR3 is CASSFTGGSGNTIYF. For the CDR3, the DNA is TGTGCCAGCAGCTTTACAGGGGGCTCTGGAAACACCATATATTTT.

This clonotype was observed a few times. The chain is built from TRBV27 and TRBJ1-1; D not certain. V gave up 5 bases and J gave up 1 base, with 8 bases separating them. The CDR3 contains 13 residues. Germline lookup yields CDR1 MNHEY and CDR2 SMNVEV (reference sequence). The CDR3 DNA reads TGTGCCAGCAGTCGACCACAGAACACTGAAGCTTTCTTT. It translates to CASSRPQNTEAFF.

The chain recombines TRBV20-1 with TRBJ2-2; TRBD1 agrees at 9 bases. The V and J ends lost 5 bases and 3 bases, in that order; junction bases with no gene match: 1. CDR3 length equals 13 residues. CDR1 is DFQATT, CDR2 SNEGSKA, per germline (reference sequence). The DNA for the CDR3 is TGCAGTGCTGGGACAGGGCACACCGGGGAGCTGTTTTTT. As protein: CSAGTGHTGELFF.

A few counts support this clonotype. The rearrangement uses TRBV7-2 and TRBJ1-5, with D possibly TRBD1 on 5 matching bases. The V gene lost 2 bases and the J gene lost 6 bases, with 14 bases spanning the gap. Per the germline V gene, CDR1 is SGHTA and CDR2 is FQGNSA. This CDR3 has 15 residues. The CDR3 DNA reads TGTGCCAGCAGCTTACCTGGGACGCTGGGTCAGCCCCAGCATTTT. Amino acid sequence: CASSLPGTLGQPQHF.

The J gene is TRBJ1-2, the V gene TRBV29-1; 8 positions agree with TRBD1. CDR1 is SQVTM and CDR2 is ANQGSEA in the germline V gene. V shed 3 bases, J shed 7 bases, and the junction held 7 bases outside the gene matches. The CDR3 loop spans 13 amino acids. The CDR3 loop reads CSVDQTGVAGYTF. CDR3 nucleotide sequence: TGCAGCGTTGATCAGACAGGGGTTGCTGGCTACACCTTC.

This clonotype has a handful of counts. The V gene is TRBV7-3, the J gene TRBJ2-1; D not certain. This CDR3 contains 14 residues. Germline CDR1 reads SGHTA; CDR2 reads FQGTGA. Trimming took 1 base from V and 6 from J, leaving 10 bases between them. The CDR3 spells CASSLRSSSNEQFF. The CDR3 DNA reads TGTGCCAGCAGCTTAAGATCCAGCTCCAATGAGCAGTTCTTC.

The V gene is TRBV12-3 or TRBV12-4, the J gene TRBJ2-7; D ambiguous. Deletions cut 3 bases from V and 3 bases from J, with 9 bases between. This CDR3 has 13 amino acids. The CDR3 spells CASSFHQLYEQYF. The CDR3 DNA reads as TGTGCCAGCAGTTTCCACCAACTCTACGAGCAGTACTTC.

The J gene is TRBJ1-2, the V gene TRBV28; D may be TRBD1 (5 bases). The CDR3 loop spans 14 amino acids. Trimming removed 1 base from V and 2 bases from J, with 8 bases in between. CDR1 is MDHEN and CDR2 is SYDVKM in the germline V gene. The CDR3, as DNA: TGTGCCAGCAGTTTATCAGGGAGGAACTATGGCTACACCTTC. Protein sequence: CASSLSGRNYGYTF.

The J gene is TRBJ1-5, the V gene TRBV5-6; D unclear. V lost 0 bases and J lost 6, with 16 bases in between. Germline loops: CDR1 SGHDT, CDR2 YYEEEE. This CDR3 region has 16 residues. In nucleotides, the CDR3 is TGTGCCAGCAGCTTGGAGGCTGGCGGCTCCGGTCAGCCCCAGCATTTT. As protein: CASSLEAGGSGQPQHF.

The chain links TRBV11-3 to TRBJ2-7; 7 bases match TRBD1. The germline gives CDR1 SGHNT, CDR2 YENEEA. CDR3 length: 17 amino acids. V lost 0 bases, J lost 2 bases, and 10 bases stayed unmatched. CDR3 sequence reads: CASSLDRFGTATYEQYF. CDR3 in DNA: TGTGCCAGCAGCTTAGATAGGTTTGGGACAGCTACCTACGAGCAGTACTTC.

The genes are TRBV6-1 and TRBJ1-1; 8 bases agree with TRBD1. The CDR3 has 16 residues. V lost 6 bases and J lost 3; bases outside the gene matches: 12. Germline V CDR1 and CDR2: MNHNS, SASEGT. DNA for the CDR3: TGTGCCAGCAGGACGGGACAGGCCAATAGGGACACTGAAGCTTTCTTT. Translation gives CASRTGQANRDTEAFF.

V usage is TRBV2 and J usage is TRBJ1-2, with D possibly matching TRBD1 (6 bases). This CDR3 region has 15 residues. The V end lost 1 base, the J end lost 3 bases, and 12 bases lay between the germline ends. Germline CDR1 is SNHLY and CDR2 is FYNNEI. The chain's CDR3 is CASSEVYGTYYGYTF. The DNA for the CDR3 is TGTGCCAGCAGTGAAGTGTATGGGACATACTATGGCTACACCTTC.

There are a few counts of this clonotype. The CDR3 protein is CASSFHGVQPQHF. DNA for the CDR3: TGTGCCAGCAGCTTTCACGGGGTCCAGCCCCAGCATTTT. J is TRBJ1-5 and V is TRBV5-6; D unresolved. The germline V gene has CDR1 SGHDT and CDR2 YYEEEE. The V end lost 2 bases, the J end lost 7 bases, and 10 bases lay between the germline ends. The CDR3 spans 13 residues.